The next 24 T cell receptor beta chains were all read from a single sample in a study of blood T cells in healthy people across ages. Together with a sample-barcoded 5' primer, a J-beta primer mix was included in a second PCR lasting about 6 to 11 cycles. TCRdb reprocessed the 5' RACE reads with MiXCR, giving one entry per CDR3 protein. The table lists hundreds of thousands of distinct CDR3 sequences, less than 45% of them singletons, with 25% to 35% in the top ten. What was sequenced was blood. The receptors originated from a man older than 75 in good health.

This clonotype was seen a handful of times. V and J are TRBV4-3 and TRBJ2-1; TRBD2 might be the D (5 bases). CDR3 length equals 15 residues. Trimming took off 0 bases at V and 6 bases at J, with 12 bases between the two ends. Germline loops: CDR1 LGHNA, CDR2 YSLEER. The CDR3 loop is CASSQEWASLNEQFF. The CDR3 nucleotides read TGCGCCAGCAGCCAAGAATGGGCTAGCCTCAATGAGCAGTTCTTC.

This clonotype has just a few counts. The DNA for the CDR3 is TGTGCCACTAAACGACAGGAGCTCGAGCAGTACTTC. The encoded protein is CATKRQELEQYF. The V and J genes are TRBV28 and TRBJ2-7; TRBD1 might be the D (6 bases). Trimming cost V 10 bases and J 6 bases, with 16 bases left between them. This CDR3 has 12 amino acids. Germline loops: CDR1 MDHEN, CDR2 SYDVKM.

This clonotype occurred a few times. The chain links TRBV7-2 to TRBJ2-1, with 13 bases lining up with TRBD2. The germline V gene has CDR1 SGHTA and CDR2 FQGNSA. With V trimmed by 3 bases and J by 5 bases, 10 bases remained unmatched. The length of the CDR3 is 18 residues. Written as DNA, the CDR3 is TGTGCCAGCAGCTTTACCTCGACTAGCGGGAGGTTCCACAATGAGCAGTTCTTC. Translated: CASSFTSTSGRFHNEQFF. Drawing the rest from reference TRBV7-2 and TRBJ2-1, the complete variable domain is GAGVSQSPSNKVTEKGKDVELRCDPISGHTALYWYRQSLGQGLEFLIYFQGNSAPDKSGLPSDRFSAERTGGSVSTLTIQRTQQEDSAVYLCASSFTSTSGRFHNEQFFGPGTRLTVL.

The chain employs TRBV20-1 and TRBJ2-5, with TRBD1 matching over 8 bases. Germline V gene sequence: CDR1 DFQATT, CDR2 SNEGSKA (reference sequence). Unmatched junction bases numbered 7, after V lost 2 bases and J lost 5 bases. The CDR3 totals 14 residues. The CDR3 DNA is TGCAGTGCTAGACGCCCAGGGGGCAGTGAGACCCAGTACTTC. Its protein product is CSARRPGGSETQYF.

Note on this clonotype: A single base separates this from a much larger clone, so it may be a read error. V gene TRBV29-1 combines with J gene TRBJ2-7, with 10 bases lining up with TRBD1. The CDR3 loop spans 15 amino acids. The J segment lost 7 bases and the V segment lost 4 bases, leaving 13 bases of the junction unmatched. The V gene's germline CDR1 is SQVTM and CDR2 ANQGSEA. The CDR3 DNA reads as TGCAGCGTTGCAACCGGGACAGGGGCCTACAATGAGCAGTACTTC. Translation gives CSVATGTGAYNEQYF.

This clonotype has a handful of counts. The chain's CDR3 is CASSGGQPHNSPLHF. The CDR3 coding sequence is TGCGCCAGCAGCGGGGGACAACCACATAATTCACCCCTCCACTTT. This chain joins TRBV5-1 and TRBJ1-6; D possibly corresponds to TRBD1 (6 bases). V was pared by 4 bases and J by 5 bases, with 13 bases between. CDR1 is SGHRS and CDR2 is YFSETQ in the germline V gene. This CDR3 has 15 residues.

This rearrangement joins TRBV7-6 to TRBJ1-1, with no clear D. The V and J ends lost 8 bases and 7 bases respectively, with 23 bases between them. CDR3 length: 15 amino acids. The V gene's germline CDR1 is SGHVS and CDR2 FNYEAQ. CDR3 nucleotides: TGTGCCAGCCGGAGGGAGGCGTCCTCGAGAGATGAAGCTTTCTTT. Its translation is CASRREASSRDEAFF.

J is TRBJ1-1 and V is TRBV6-5; D is ambiguous. V was shortened by 5 bases and J by 0 bases, with 7 bases between the two germline ends. The CDR3 has 13 amino acids. The V gene's germline CDR1 is MNHEY and CDR2 SVGAGI. CDR3 coding DNA: TGTGCCAGCAGTCCCTTCTTGAACACTGAAGCTTTCTTT. Residues: CASSPFLNTEAFF.

The chain is built from TRBV28 and TRBJ2-5, with D possibly matching TRBD1 (6 bases). The DNA end favors TRBJ2-7, so the J call may be wrong. The length of the CDR3 is 17 residues. The germline V gene has CDR1 MDHEN and CDR2 SYDVKM. CDR3 in DNA: TGTGCCAGCAGGGGAAGGAAGGACAGCAAATACTCCTACGAGCAGTACTTC. Protein: CASRGRKDSKYSYEQYF.

In its sample, this clonotype was seen many times. The chain uses TRBV4-3 and TRBJ2-7, with TRBD1 matching 9 bases. V was pared by 0 bases and J by 6 bases, with 6 bases of the junction left unmatched. This CDR3 contains 15 residues. The germline gives CDR1 LGHNA, CDR2 YSLEER. Written as DNA, the CDR3 is TGCGCCAGCAGCCAAGAAGGGACAGGGCCAACCGAGCAGTACTTC. Its protein product is CASSQEGTGPTEQYF.

This chain joins TRBV30 and TRBJ2-3, with 7 bases fitting TRBD2. Trimming at V came to 2 bases and at J to 3 bases, leaving 5 bases not matched to a gene. The germline gives CDR1 GTSNPN, CDR2 SVGIG (reference sequence). The CDR3 is 14 amino acids. The chain's CDR3 is CAWSPIGGTDTQYF. The CDR3 bases are TGTGCCTGGAGTCCGATCGGGGGGACAGATACGCAGTATTTT.

The chain has TRBV12-3 or TRBV12-4 and TRBJ1-5; D not certain. This CDR3 is 13 amino acids long. V gave up 5 bases and J gave up 7 bases, with 12 bases separating them. Here the CDR3 reads CASSLEQPQPQHF. CDR3 coding DNA: TGTGCCAGCAGTCTCGAACAGCCACAGCCCCAGCATTTT.

This clonotype came up a few times. The chain recombines TRBV5-1 with TRBJ2-3, with D tentatively TRBD2 (6 bases). CDR3 length: 14 amino acids. V was pared by 2 bases and J by 5 bases, with 12 bases between. Germline CDR1 and CDR2: SGHRS and YFSETQ. The CDR3 loop reads CASSFAQGGDTQYF. The DNA for the CDR3 is TGCGCCAGCAGCTTTGCCCAGGGAGGAGATACGCAGTATTTT.

This clonotype came up a few times. This chain connects TRBV6-2 or TRBV6-3 to TRBJ1-1, with a weak D call TRBD1 (6 bases). This CDR3 is 15 amino acids long. Germline V CDR1 and CDR2: MNHEY, SVGEGT. Trimming stripped 5 bases from V and 5 bases from J, with 18 bases between. The CDR3 DNA sequence: TGTGCCAGCAGTACCAGGTGGAGGGGGGGGACTGAAGCTTTCTTT. It encodes CASSTRWRGGTEAFF.

In its sample, this clonotype was seen a few times. The rearrangement links TRBV20-1 to TRBJ2-3, with a tentative D call TRBD1 (5 bases). CDR1 and CDR2 from the germline V gene are DFQATT and SNEGSKA (reference sequence). This CDR3 is built from 18 residues. Trimming cost V 1 base and J 1 base, with 21 bases left between them. CDR3 coding DNA: TGCAGTGCTAGAGTTTCCTTGCAAGGGGCCCTCCGCACAGATACGCAGTATTTT. This sequence encodes CSARVSLQGALRTDTQYF.

With respect to this clonotype: A much larger clone differs by one base, so this may be a read error. The chain employs TRBV28 and TRBJ2-7; 7 nucleotides agree with TRBD2. The CDR3 runs to 13 residues. V lost 4 bases to trimming and J lost 2 bases; unmatched junction nucleotides: 2. The germline gives CDR1 MDHEN, CDR2 SYDVKM. The CDR3 coding sequence is TGTGCCAGCAGTTGGCTAGCGGCCTACGAGCAGTACTTC. This translates into CASSWLAAYEQYF.

The chain combines TRBV15 with TRBJ2-7; D unclear. Germline CDR1 reads LNHNV; CDR2 reads YYDKDF (reference sequence). V lost 1 base and J lost 3, with 4 bases in between. This CDR3 has 12 residues. The CDR3 DNA is TGTGCCACCAGCAGAGGAAACTACGAGCAGTACTTC. It encodes CATSRGNYEQYF.

The sample holds one count of this clonotype. The chain links TRBV6-5 to TRBJ1-5; D is undetermined. Germline lookup yields CDR1 MNHEY and CDR2 SVGAGI. The CDR3 totals 14 residues. Trimming removed 6 bases at V and 5 bases at J, with 14 bases between. The DNA for the CDR3 is TGTGCCAGCAGCCCAGGAGGGTCCGATCAGCCCCAGCATTTT. This gives the protein CASSPGGSDQPQHF.

The chain uses TRBV7-8 and TRBJ2-7, with D tentatively TRBD1 (6 bases). Trimming took off 4 bases at V and 6 bases at J, with 25 bases between the two ends. CDR1 and CDR2 (germline): SGHVS, FQNEAQ. This CDR3 contains 17 residues. CDR3 bases: TGTGCCAGCAGCTCCCTTCCGAGGACAGCTCCTGTCGGCGAGCAGTACTTC. Translated: CASSSLPRTAPVGEQYF.

The chain uses TRBV30 and TRBJ2-7; 7 bases are shared with TRBD2. The DNA matches TRBJ2-5 better at its end, which makes the J call doubtful. Germline CDR1 and CDR2: GTSNPN and SVGIG (reference sequence). The CDR3 has 16 residues. The CDR3: CAWSVLPGGVSETQYF. CDR3 nucleotides: TGTGCCTGGAGTGTACTCCCGGGGGGAGTAAGTGAGACCCAGTACTTC.

In this sample, this clonotype turned up a few times. The chain recombines TRBV7-2 with TRBJ2-7; D is possibly TRBD1 (6 bases). CDR1 SGHTA and CDR2 FQGNSA come from the germline V gene. V was clipped by 7 bases and J by 3 bases, with 13 bases between them. The CDR3 extends over 13 amino acids. CDR3 loop: CASTPGTFYEQYF. DNA for the CDR3: TGTGCCAGCACTCCGGGGACATTCTACGAGCAGTACTTC.

The sample holds many counts of this clonotype. The rearrangement links TRBV13 to TRBJ2-5; 9 nucleotides agree with TRBD2. Germline CDR1 reads PRHDT; CDR2 reads FYEKMQ (reference sequence). The V segment lost 3 bases and the J segment 5 bases; nucleotides outside the gene matches: 13. The CDR3 loop spans 17 amino acids. CDR3 residues: CASSFLEAGGPEETQYF. DNA of the CDR3: TGTGCCAGCAGCTTCCTCGAGGCGGGAGGGCCAGAGGAGACCCAGTACTTC.

This clonotype was detected only a few times. The V call is TRBV10-3, the J call TRBJ2-1; 9 bases are shared with TRBD2. The ends lost 7 bases at V and 0 bases at J; junction bases unmatched: 7. Germline-derived CDR1 and CDR2 are ENHRY and SYGVKD. This CDR3 has 16 residues. CDR3 bases: TGTGCCATCAAGGAGCTAGCGGGGTACTCCTACAATGAGCAGTTCTTC. Protein product: CAIKELAGYSYNEQFF.

This clonotype was seen only a few times. This chain connects TRBV7-9 to TRBJ2-3; no firm D call. The CDR3 extends over 14 amino acids. V was clipped by 2 bases and J by 3 bases, with 9 bases between them. Germline V gene sequence: CDR1 SEHNR, CDR2 FQNEAQ (reference sequence). CDR3 sequence reads: CASSLSQATDTQYF. The CDR3 coding sequence is TGTGCCAGCAGCTTAAGCCAGGCAACAGATACGCAGTATTTT.